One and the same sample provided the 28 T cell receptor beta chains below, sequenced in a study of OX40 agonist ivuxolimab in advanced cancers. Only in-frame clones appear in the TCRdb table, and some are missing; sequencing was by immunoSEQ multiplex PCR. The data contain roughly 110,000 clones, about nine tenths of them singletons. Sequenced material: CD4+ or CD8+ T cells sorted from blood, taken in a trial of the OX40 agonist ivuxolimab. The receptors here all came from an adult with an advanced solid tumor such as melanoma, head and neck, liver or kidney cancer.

This CDR3 reads CASSGTQNTEAFF. In DNA, the CDR3 is TGTGCCAGCAGCGGGACACAGAACACTGAAGCTTTCTTT. The genes are TRBV9 and TRBJ1-1; a possible D gene is TRBD1 (5 bases). The CDR3 covers 13 residues. With 3 bases removed from V and 1 base from J, the gap between germline ends came to 7 bases. Looked up from germline, CDR1 is SGDLS and CDR2 is YYNGEE.

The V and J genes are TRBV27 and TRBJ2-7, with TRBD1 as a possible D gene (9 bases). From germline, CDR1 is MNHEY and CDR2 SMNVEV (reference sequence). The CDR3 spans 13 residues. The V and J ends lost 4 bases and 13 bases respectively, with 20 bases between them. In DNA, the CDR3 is TGTGCCAGCAGTTACCGGGAGGGGGACAGGGAATACTTC. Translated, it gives CASSYREGDREYF.

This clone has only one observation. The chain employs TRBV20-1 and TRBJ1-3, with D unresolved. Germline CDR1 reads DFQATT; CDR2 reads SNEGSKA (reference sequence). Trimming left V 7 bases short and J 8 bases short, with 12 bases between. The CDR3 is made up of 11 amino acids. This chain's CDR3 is CSVRRVDTIYF. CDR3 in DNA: TGCAGTGTTCGTCGGGTGGACACCATATATTTT.

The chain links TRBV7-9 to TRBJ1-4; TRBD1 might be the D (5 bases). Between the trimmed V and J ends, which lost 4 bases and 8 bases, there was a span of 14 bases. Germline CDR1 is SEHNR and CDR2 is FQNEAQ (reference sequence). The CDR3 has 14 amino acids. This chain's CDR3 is CASSSAQGVEKLFF. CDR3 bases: TGTGCCAGCAGCTCGGCGCAGGGAGTGGAAAAACTGTTTTTT.

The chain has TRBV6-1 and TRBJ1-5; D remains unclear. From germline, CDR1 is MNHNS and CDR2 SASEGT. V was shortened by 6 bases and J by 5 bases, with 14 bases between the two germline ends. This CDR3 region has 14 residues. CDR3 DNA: TGTGCCAGCAGAAGTTTGGACCGAGATCAGCCCCAGCATTTT. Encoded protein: CASRSLDRDQPQHF.

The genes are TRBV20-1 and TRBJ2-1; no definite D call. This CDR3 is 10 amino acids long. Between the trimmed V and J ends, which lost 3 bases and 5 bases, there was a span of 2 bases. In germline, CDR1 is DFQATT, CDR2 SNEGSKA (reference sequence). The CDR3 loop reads CSARDNEQFF. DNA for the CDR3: TGCAGTGCTAGGGACAATGAGCAGTTCTTC.

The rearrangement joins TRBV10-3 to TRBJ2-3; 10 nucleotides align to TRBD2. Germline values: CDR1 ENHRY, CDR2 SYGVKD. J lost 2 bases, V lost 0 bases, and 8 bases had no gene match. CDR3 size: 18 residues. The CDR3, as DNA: TGTGCCATCAGTGAGTCGAGGGCTAGCGGGGGACTCACAGATACGCAGTATTTT. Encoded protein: CAISESRASGGLTDTQYF.

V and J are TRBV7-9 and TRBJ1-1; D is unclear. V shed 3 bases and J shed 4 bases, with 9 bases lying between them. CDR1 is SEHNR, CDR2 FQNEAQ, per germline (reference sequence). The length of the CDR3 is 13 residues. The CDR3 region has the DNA TGTGCCAGCAGCTTCTCGGTAGGCACTGAAGCTTTCTTT. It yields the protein CASSFSVGTEAFF. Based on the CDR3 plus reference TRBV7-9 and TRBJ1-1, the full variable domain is DTGVSQNPRHKITKRGQNVTFRCDPISEHNRLYWYRQTLGQGPEFLTYFQNEAQLEKSRLLSDRFSAERPKGSFSTLEIQRTEQGDSAMYLCASSFSVGTEAFFGQGTRLTVV.

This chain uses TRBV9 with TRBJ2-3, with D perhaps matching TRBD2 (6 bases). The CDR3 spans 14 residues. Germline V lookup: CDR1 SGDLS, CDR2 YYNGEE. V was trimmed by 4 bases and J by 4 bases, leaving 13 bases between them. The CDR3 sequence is CASSQSQRADTQYF. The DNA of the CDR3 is TGTGCCAGCAGCCAAAGCCAGCGGGCAGATACGCAGTATTTT.

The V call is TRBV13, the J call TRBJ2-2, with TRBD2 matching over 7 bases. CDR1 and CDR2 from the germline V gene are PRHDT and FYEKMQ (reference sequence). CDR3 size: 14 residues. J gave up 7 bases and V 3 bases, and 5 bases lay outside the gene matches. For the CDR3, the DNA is TGTGCCAGCAGCTTCGGACCGGGGGGCGGGGAGCTGTTTTTT. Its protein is CASSFGPGGGELFF.

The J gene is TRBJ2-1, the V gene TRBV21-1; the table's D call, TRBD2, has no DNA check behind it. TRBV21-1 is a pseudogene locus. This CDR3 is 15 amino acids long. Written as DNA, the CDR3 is TGTGCCAGCAGCAAAGCGCTACTAGCGGGGAATGAGCAGTTCTTC. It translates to CASSKALLAGNEQFF.

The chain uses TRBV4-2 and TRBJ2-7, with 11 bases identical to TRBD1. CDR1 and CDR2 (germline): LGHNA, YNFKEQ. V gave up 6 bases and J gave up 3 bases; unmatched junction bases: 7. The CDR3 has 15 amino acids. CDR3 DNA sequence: TGTGCCAGCAGTCCCGGACAGGGGGCGGTCTACGAGCAGTACTTC. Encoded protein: CASSPGQGAVYEQYF.

CDR3 loop: CASSQSTGSNQPQHF. The DNA for the CDR3 is TGTGCCAGCAGTCAATCGACGGGGAGCAATCAGCCCCAGCATTTT. V and J are TRBV6-5 and TRBJ1-5, with no clear D. The V gene lost 5 bases and the J gene lost 1 base, with 12 bases spanning the gap. This CDR3 is built from 15 residues. The germline V gene encodes CDR1 MNHEY and CDR2 SVGAGI.

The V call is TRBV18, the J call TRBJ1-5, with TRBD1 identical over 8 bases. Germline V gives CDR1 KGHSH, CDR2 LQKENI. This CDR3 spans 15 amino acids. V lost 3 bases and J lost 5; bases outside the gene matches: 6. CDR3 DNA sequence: TGTGCCAGCTCACCTTCGGGACAGGCCGATCAGCCCCAGCATTTT. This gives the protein CASSPSGQADQPQHF.

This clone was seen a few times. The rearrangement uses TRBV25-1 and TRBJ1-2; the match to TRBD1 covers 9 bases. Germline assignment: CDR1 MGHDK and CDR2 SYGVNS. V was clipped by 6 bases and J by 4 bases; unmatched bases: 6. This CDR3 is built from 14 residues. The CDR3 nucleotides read TGTGCCAGCAGGGAGGACAGGGGCGGCTATGGCTACACCTTC. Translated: CASREDRGGYGYTF.

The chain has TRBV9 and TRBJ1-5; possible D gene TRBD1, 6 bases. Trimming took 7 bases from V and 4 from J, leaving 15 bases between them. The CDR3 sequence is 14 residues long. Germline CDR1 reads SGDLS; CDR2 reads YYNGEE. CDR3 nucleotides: TGTGCCAGCTCGGGGGGCATCGCGAATCAGCCCCAGCATTTT. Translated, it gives CASSGGIANQPQHF.

The CDR3 DNA is TGCAGCGTTGAGGGACCGAACACCGGGGAGCTGTTTTTT. Its translation is CSVEGPNTGELFF. The genes are TRBV29-1 and TRBJ2-2; perhaps D is TRBD1 or TRBD2 (5 bases each). V gave up 3 bases and J gave up 0 bases, with 5 bases separating them. Germline CDR1 SQVTM, CDR2 ANQGSEA. The CDR3 sequence is 13 residues long.

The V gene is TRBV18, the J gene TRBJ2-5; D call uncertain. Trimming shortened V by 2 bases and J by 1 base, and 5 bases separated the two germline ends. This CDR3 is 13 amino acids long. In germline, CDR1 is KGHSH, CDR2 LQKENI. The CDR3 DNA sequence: TGTGCCAGCTCACCAAAGCTCCAAGAGACCCAGTACTTC. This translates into CASSPKLQETQYF.

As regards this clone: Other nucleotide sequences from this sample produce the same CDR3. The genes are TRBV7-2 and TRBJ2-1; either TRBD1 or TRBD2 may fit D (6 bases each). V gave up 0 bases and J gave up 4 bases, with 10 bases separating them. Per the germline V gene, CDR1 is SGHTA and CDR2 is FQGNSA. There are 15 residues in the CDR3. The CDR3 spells CASSLAGGPYNEQFF. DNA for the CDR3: TGTGCCAGCAGCTTAGCGGGGGGCCCGTACAATGAGCAGTTCTTC.

CDR3 DNA: TGTGCCAGCAGCGCCTACGTTGCAACTAATGAAAAACTGTTTTTT. Translating it yields CASSAYVATNEKLFF. The chain uses TRBV7-2 and TRBJ1-4; D unresolved. The V gene's germline CDR1 is SGHTA and CDR2 FQGNSA. The V end was cut by 5 bases, the J end by 0 bases, with 10 bases between. The length of the CDR3 is 15 residues.

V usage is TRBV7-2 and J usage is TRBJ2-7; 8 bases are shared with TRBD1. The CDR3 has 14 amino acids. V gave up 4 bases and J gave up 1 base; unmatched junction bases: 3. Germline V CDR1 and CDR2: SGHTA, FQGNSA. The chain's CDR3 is CASSSDRGSYEQYF. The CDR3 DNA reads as TGTGCCAGCAGCTCCGACAGGGGATCCTACGAGCAGTACTTC.

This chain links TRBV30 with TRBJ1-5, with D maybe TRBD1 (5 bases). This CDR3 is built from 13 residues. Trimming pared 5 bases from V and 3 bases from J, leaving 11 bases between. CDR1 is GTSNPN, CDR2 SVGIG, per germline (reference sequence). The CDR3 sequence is CAWGPGFNQPQHF. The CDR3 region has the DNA TGTGCCTGGGGCCCAGGGTTCAATCAGCCCCAGCATTTT.

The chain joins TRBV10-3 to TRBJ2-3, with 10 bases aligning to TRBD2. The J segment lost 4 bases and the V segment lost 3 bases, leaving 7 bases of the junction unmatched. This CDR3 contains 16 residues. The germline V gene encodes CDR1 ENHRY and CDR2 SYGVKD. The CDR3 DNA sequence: TGTGCCATCAGTGAAGGGGAGCGGGGGGGCGCAGATACGCAGTATTTT. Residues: CAISEGERGGADTQYF.

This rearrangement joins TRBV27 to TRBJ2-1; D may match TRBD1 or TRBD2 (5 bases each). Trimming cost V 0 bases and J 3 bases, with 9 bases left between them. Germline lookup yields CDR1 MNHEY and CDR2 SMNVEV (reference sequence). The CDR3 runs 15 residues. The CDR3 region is CASSLSGAGYNEQFF. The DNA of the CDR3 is TGTGCCAGCAGTTTATCAGGGGCGGGCTACAATGAGCAGTTCTTC.

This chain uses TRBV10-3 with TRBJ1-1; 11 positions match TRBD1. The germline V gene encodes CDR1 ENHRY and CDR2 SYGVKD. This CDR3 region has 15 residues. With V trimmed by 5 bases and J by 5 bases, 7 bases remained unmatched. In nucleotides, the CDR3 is TGTGCCATCAGTACTACGGACAGGGGGCGAACTGAAGCTTTCTTT. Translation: CAISTTDRGRTEAFF.

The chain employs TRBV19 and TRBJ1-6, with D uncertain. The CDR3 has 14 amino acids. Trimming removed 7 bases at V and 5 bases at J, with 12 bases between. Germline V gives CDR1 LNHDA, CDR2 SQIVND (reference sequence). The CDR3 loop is CASKPTGNNSPLHF. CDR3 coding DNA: TGTGCCAGTAAACCCACGGGAAATAATTCACCCCTCCACTTT. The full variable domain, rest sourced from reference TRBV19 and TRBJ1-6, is DGGITQSPKYLFRKEGQNVTLSCEQNLNHDAMYWYRQDPGQGLRLIYYSQIVNDFQKGDIAEGYSVSREKKESFPLTVTSAQKNPTAFYLCASKPTGNNSPLHFGNGTRLTVT.

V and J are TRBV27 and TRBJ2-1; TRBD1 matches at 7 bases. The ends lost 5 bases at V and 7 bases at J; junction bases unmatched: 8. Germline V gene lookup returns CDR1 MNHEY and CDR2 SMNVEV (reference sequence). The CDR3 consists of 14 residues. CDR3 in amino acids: CASSVDRVPNEQFF. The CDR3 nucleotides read TGTGCCAGCAGTGTCGACAGGGTTCCAAATGAGCAGTTCTTC.

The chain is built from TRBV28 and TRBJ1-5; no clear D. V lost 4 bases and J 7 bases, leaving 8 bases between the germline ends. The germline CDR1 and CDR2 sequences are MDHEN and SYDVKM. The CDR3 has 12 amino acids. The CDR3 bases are TGTGCCAGCAGTTCCAGCGGGCAGCCCCAGCATTTT. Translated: CASSSSGQPQHF.